This TCR beta chain derives from a study of CD8+CD57+ T cells in acquired aplastic anemia. For CDR3 and TCR beta VDJ profiling, genomic DNA was the template used. TCRdb re-derived calls from the reads in MiXCR, one entry per CDR3 protein. This sample yields about 190,000 distinct CDR3 sequences, of which around 50% are seen a single time; 16% belongs to the top ten. Looked up from germline, CDR1 is GTSNPN and CDR2 is SVGIG (reference sequence). V dropped 6 bases and J dropped 6 bases, with 23 bases sitting between them. This CDR3 spans 15 amino acids. The sequencing input was sorted CD4+, CD8+, or CD8+CD57+ T cells (not recorded which) from PBMCs. The genes are TRBV30 and TRBJ1-1; D is perhaps TRBD1 (6 bases). This TCR came from a human donor in good health, serving as a control. The CDR3 spells CACLRPAGAFAEAFF. The CDR3 DNA follows: TGTGCCTGTCTTCGACCGGCAGGGGCATTTGCTGAAGCTTTCTTT.